These 19 T cell receptor beta chains were sequenced from one sample in a study of spatial heterogeneity in lung cancer. Described time point: sample taken at primary tumor resection. Sequencing of whole RNA from tumor, nontumor lung or frozen PBMC involved no sorting. TCRdb itself ran the 5' RACE reads through MiXCR, one entry per CDR3 protein. The repertoire holds 35,000 to 45,000 distinct CDR3 sequences, 5.2% seen once, with roughly 27% in the top ten. Source: PBMCs, taken at surgery. The receptor set was obtained from a female donor with early-stage non-small cell lung cancer.

This clonotype turned up a few times. This chain connects TRBV6-2 or TRBV6-3 to TRBJ1-4, with D possibly TRBD1 on 6 matching bases. There are 15 residues in the CDR3. V was clipped by 3 bases and J by 5 bases, with 13 bases between them. Germline-derived CDR1 and CDR2 are MNHEY and SVGEGT. The DNA of the CDR3 is TGTGCCAGCAGTTATACGCAGGGGAAGAATGAAAAACTGTTTTTT. It specifies CASSYTQGKNEKLFF.

This clonotype was picked up many times. The genes are TRBV23-1 and TRBJ2-2, with D tentatively TRBD1 or TRBD2 (5 bases each). TRBV23-1 is identified as an open reading frame with a role that is uncertain. The V end lost 1 base, the J end lost 5 bases, and 11 bases lay between the germline ends. The CDR3 consists of 15 residues. CDR3 in amino acids: CASSQWGIGTGELFF. The CDR3 DNA sequence: TGCGCCAGCAGTCAATGGGGGATCGGTACCGGGGAGCTGTTTTTT.

This clonotype has a handful of counts. V and J are TRBV5-4 and TRBJ2-7; 11 positions match TRBD1. Per the germline V gene, CDR1 is SGHNT and CDR2 is YYREEE (reference sequence). The CDR3 is 14 residues long. V lost 2 bases, J lost 5 bases, and 3 bases stayed unmatched. The CDR3 nucleotides read TGTGCCAGCAGCTTCCGGGACAGGGGGAACGAGCAGTACTTC. Encoded protein: CASSFRDRGNEQYF.

This clonotype was seen more than once but under ten times. The chain carries TRBV20-1 and TRBJ1-1, with D tentatively TRBD1 (5 bases). Germline lookup yields CDR1 DFQATT and CDR2 SNEGSKA (reference sequence). Trimming took off 7 bases at V and 4 bases at J, with 25 bases between the two ends. The CDR3 sequence is 16 residues long. The chain's CDR3 is CSDSPSGLGGATEAFF. In DNA, the CDR3 is TGCAGTGATAGCCCGTCGGGTTTGGGTGGGGCCACTGAAGCTTTCTTT.

This clonotype was detected many times. The chain employs TRBV20-1 and TRBJ2-1; a possible D gene is TRBD2 (5 bases). The CDR3 covers 14 residues. Germline V gives CDR1 DFQATT, CDR2 SNEGSKA (reference sequence). The V and J ends lost 0 bases and 6 bases respectively, with 12 bases between them. The CDR3 loop is CSARDPGSPNEQFF. CDR3 nucleotides: TGCAGTGCTAGAGATCCGGGAAGTCCCAATGAGCAGTTCTTC.

This clonotype was recorded at least ten times. The chain uses TRBV5-6 and TRBJ2-7; D is unresolved. The germline gives CDR1 SGHDT, CDR2 YYEEEE. The CDR3 has 13 residues. Trimming left V 2 bases short and J 2 bases short, with 8 bases between. The CDR3 here is CASSFFTAYEQYF. In nucleotides, the CDR3 is TGTGCCAGCAGCTTCTTCACAGCCTACGAGCAGTACTTC.

This rearrangement joins TRBV9 to TRBJ2-7; D is tentatively TRBD1 or TRBD2 (5 bases each). The V gene lost 3 bases and the J gene lost 0 bases, with 13 bases spanning the gap. There are 15 residues in the CDR3. The V gene's germline CDR1 is SGDLS and CDR2 YYNGEE. CDR3 sequence reads: CASSDGAGSSYEQYF. In nucleotides, the CDR3 is TGTGCCAGCAGCGACGGGGCAGGGAGCTCCTACGAGCAGTACTTC.

This clonotype was counted ten times or more. The chain couples TRBV6-4 to TRBJ2-1, with 8 bases that match TRBD2. This CDR3 is built from 13 residues. CDR1 is MRHNA, CDR2 SNTAGT, per germline. V lost 0 bases, J lost 12 bases, and 4 bases stayed unmatched. This CDR3 is CASSDSIAGLQFF. The CDR3 DNA reads as TGTGCCAGCAGTGACTCGATAGCGGGGTTGCAGTTCTTC.

This clonotype was seen a handful of times. The chain combines TRBV4-1 with TRBJ2-1, with D unresolved. From germline, CDR1 is MGHRA and CDR2 YSYEKL. This CDR3 has 13 residues. Trimming removed 5 bases at V and 5 bases at J, with 10 bases between. CDR3: CASSSEKNNEQFF. The CDR3 nucleotides are TGCGCCAGCAGCTCAGAAAAGAACAATGAGCAGTTCTTC.

This clonotype was counted many times. The chain employs TRBV9 and TRBJ2-1, with 8 bases fitting TRBD2. This CDR3 is 18 amino acids long. Germline CDR1 and CDR2: SGDLS and YYNGEE. J was trimmed by 3 bases and V by 3 bases; bases with no gene match: 14. In nucleotides, the CDR3 is TGTGCCAGCAGCGCCAACTCCGGGGGGGCTTTTCGCTACAATGAGCAGTTCTTC. Protein sequence: CASSANSGGAFRYNEQFF.

This clonotype showed up many times. The chain recombines TRBV20-1 with TRBJ1-5; TRBD1 is a possible D gene (6 bases). Per germline, CDR1 DFQATT and CDR2 SNEGSKA (reference sequence). The CDR3 loop spans 13 amino acids. V lost 1 base to trimming and J lost 6 bases, with 10 bases between them. The CDR3 here is CSARGRGGQPQHF. In DNA form, the CDR3 reads TGCAGTGCTAGAGGCAGGGGCGGTCAGCCCCAGCATTTT.

This clonotype was counted many times. This chain's CDR3 is CSAPRDGGSTNEKLFF. The CDR3, as DNA: TGCAGTGCCCCGCGGGACGGTGGATCAACTAATGAAAAACTGTTTTTT. This rearrangement joins TRBV20-1 to TRBJ1-4, with TRBD1 as a possible D gene (5 bases). Germline CDR1 reads DFQATT; CDR2 reads SNEGSKA (reference sequence). Trimming took off 6 bases at V and 0 bases at J, with 17 bases between the two ends. This CDR3 has 16 residues.

This clonotype was seen many times. CDR3: CSATGHSSGNTIYF. CDR3 sequence (DNA): TGCAGTGCAACCGGACATAGCTCTGGAAACACCATATATTTT. The genes are TRBV20-1 and TRBJ1-3, with D perhaps matching TRBD1 (5 bases). Trimming pared 6 bases from V and 0 bases from J, leaving 12 bases between. CDR3 length equals 14 residues. The germline V gene encodes CDR1 DFQATT and CDR2 SNEGSKA (reference sequence).

CDR3 region: CSARDGQRLANYGYTF. The CDR3 DNA sequence: TGCAGTGCTAGAGATGGACAAAGACTAGCTAACTATGGCTACACCTTC. The chain recombines TRBV20-1 with TRBJ1-2; perhaps TRBD1 as D (5 bases). The CDR3 is 16 amino acids. Germline values: CDR1 DFQATT, CDR2 SNEGSKA (reference sequence). The V gene lost 0 bases and the J gene lost 0 bases, with 14 bases spanning the gap.

The chain has TRBV19 and TRBJ2-1; no clear D gene. The CDR3 extends over 14 amino acids. V lost 7 bases and J 9 bases, leaving 19 bases between the germline ends. From germline, CDR1 is LNHDA and CDR2 SQIVND (reference sequence). The CDR3: CASKGSEPRAEQFF. The CDR3 nucleotides read TGTGCCAGTAAGGGCAGTGAACCAAGAGCTGAGCAGTTCTTC.

The table lists this clonotype with a few counts. The chain is built from TRBV13 and TRBJ2-5; D is unresolved. The CDR3 spans 12 residues. Looked up from germline, CDR1 is PRHDT and CDR2 is FYEKMQ (reference sequence). Trimming pared 5 bases from V and 9 bases from J, leaving 13 bases between. The CDR3 reads CASSTTALAQYF. In nucleotides, the CDR3 is TGTGCCAGCAGCACAACGGCGTTAGCCCAGTACTTC.

This clonotype was recorded many times. This sequence joins TRBV4-1 and TRBJ2-1; 8 bases fit TRBD1. This CDR3 is built from 16 residues. Germline trimming cut 3 bases from V and 9 bases from J; bases unmatched to any gene: 13. The germline V gene has CDR1 MGHRA and CDR2 YSYEKL. The CDR3 spells CASSHLPGQVGGEQFF. CDR3 DNA: TGCGCCAGCAGCCACCTCCCGGGACAGGTCGGGGGTGAGCAGTTCTTC.

The V and J genes are TRBV6-6 and TRBJ2-7; 14 bases are a match to TRBD2. The CDR3 consists of 13 residues. Germline loops: CDR1 MNHNY, CDR2 SVGAGI (reference sequence). The CDR3 here is CGLAGGPGYEQYF. The CDR3 DNA follows: TGTGGACTAGCGGGGGGGCCTGGGTACGAGCAGTACTTC.

This clonotype has more than one count but fewer than ten. The V gene is TRBV7-2, the J gene TRBJ2-3; D remains unclear. Trimming shortened V by 1 base and J by 1 base, and 6 bases separated the two germline ends. Germline CDR1 reads SGHTA; CDR2 reads FQGNSA. The CDR3 has 14 residues. CDR3 DNA sequence: TGTGCCAGCAGCTTAGATCCGGGCACAGATACGCAGTATTTT. This codes for CASSLDPGTDTQYF.